This record looks at one T cell receptor beta chain sequence and its context. This sample was included in a study of blood T cell repertoires in COVID-19. Study context: Samples of COVID-19 (acute and convalescent) were obtained from the United States, Italy and Spain. The cDNA or gDNA used as material had been derived from T cells, B-cell-depleted T cells, or PBMCs.

Generated by immunoSEQ multiplex PCR, the TCRdb table keeps only in-frame clones and is missing some. Seen here are 370,000 or so clones, around 84% observed once, and the top ten hold 1.1%. CDR1 and CDR2 (germline): SEHNR, FQNEAQ (reference sequence). The ends lost 5 bases at V and 5 bases at J; junction bases unmatched: 7. This CDR3 has 15 residues. The clonotype comes from a human donor with acute or convalescent COVID-19. The donor label of this sample is uncertain. Sequencing was carried out using peripheral blood. The chain carries TRBV7-9 and TRBJ2-7, with 12 bases that match TRBD1. CDR3 coding DNA: TGTGCCAGCAGCGGGACAGGGGGCTCATTGGACGAGCAGTACTTC. This gives the protein CASSGTGGSLDEQYF.